This TCR beta chain was obtained from a study of Ad26.COV2.S vaccination and SARS-CoV-2 variants (dated by TCRdb to the early 2020s). The study in broad terms: Vaccine-arm donors came from COV1001, a multicentre, randomized, double-blind, placebo-controlled phase I-IIa trial of Ad26.COV2.S in healthy adults. Ad26.COV2.S was given intramuscularly at 5x10^10 or 1x10^11 viral particles, as a single shot or as two shots 56 days apart. TCRbeta repertoire sequencing was used to assess the specificity and breadth of SARS-CoV-2-reactive T cell receptors after Ad26.COV2.S vaccination. The TCR-sequenced set comprised around 30 samples: roughly 19 Ad26.COV2.S vaccine recipients, 5 placebo recipients and 8 SARS-CoV-2 convalescent individuals. Trial participants were randomized into five groups of five: low-dose or high-dose Ad26.COV2.S given once or twice, or placebo on both occasions. Investigators did not know the trial group allocation while performing experiments and assessing outcomes.

The CDR3 numbers 13 residues from cysteine through phenylalanine. Kept here is only the CDR3 DNA, which spans 39 bases and is read in frame from base 1. V and J are truncated by 4 bases and 8 bases respectively, leaving an intervening sequence of 14 bases. CDR1 and CDR2 are drawn from the germline V gene (reference sequence): GTSNPN, SVGIG. What the study reported, not specific to this receptor: The study was not powered to compare responses between vaccine doses or regimens. The authors noted that the TCR breadth and depth analyses may have underestimated total T cell responses. Comparable non-spike TCR breadth was observed between vaccine and placebo recipients, consistent with only spike being contained in the vaccine. Compared with placebo recipients, Ad26.COV2.S recipients showed higher spike-specific TCR breadth (P = 0.0014). After vaccination, substantial breadth of spike-specific CD8+ and CD4+ T cell responses was reported.

The immunoSEQ Assay was used to sequence TCRbeta CDR3 regions. After extraction, genomic DNA underwent amplification by bias-controlled multiplex PCR, followed by high-throughput sequencing. In the source study's methods: To quantify the absolute abundance of every unique TCRbeta CDR3 region, sequences were collapsed and filtered. T cell fraction was estimated by normalizing TCRbeta template counts to usable DNA, which was measured by amplifying reference genes present in all nucleated cells. Repertoire TCRs were annotated as SARS-CoV-2-specific by exact matching of V gene, CDR3 amino acid sequence and J gene to a known reactive TCR set. MIRA supplied the reference SARS-CoV-2 TCR set, which was filtered for enrichment in COVID-19-positive ImmuneCODE repertoires so that public or cross-reactive TCRs were removed. Using the MIRA antigens, annotated TCRs were further analysed by specific ORF or by position within an ORF. Depth was the summed frequency of annotated unique rearrangements, while breadth was defined as annotated unique rearrangements over total unique productive rearrangements. Two-sided Wilcoxon rank-sum tests were used to compare TCR breadth between groups. TCRdb holds this immuneACCESS table with in-frame rearrangements only. Some clones are missing; in checked studies, unresolved V genes explain under half, and the rest has no known cause. V and J calls and clone size follow that table, whereas D and trimming were derived from the DNA. Here the sample has over 450,000 clones; roughly nine tenths occur a single time. Of the sample, around 1.8% falls within the top ten clones.

This specimen's treatment or condition label, per the study, means: over 15 received Ad26.COV2.S at low or high dose, single or two shots; roughly 5 received placebo; per-sample allocation not given. Repertoires of vaccine and placebo recipients were sequenced from samples taken on day 63 after the first injection. Cohort 1b enrolled about two dozen adults aged 18-55 years at a single site in Boston, USA, between 29 July and 7 August 2020. As a vaccine, Ad26.COV2.S was a replication-incompetent adenovirus type 26 vector that expressed a prefusion-stabilized SARS-CoV-2 spike protein derived from the original Wuhan strain. This clone was picked up one time. The antigen this receptor binds is unknown. The sample holds no much larger clone one base away, and base qualities are not on file.

The material sequenced was peripheral blood, taken in a trial of Ad26.COV2.S vaccine versus placebo. The rearrangement joined TRBV30 to TRBJ1-4; the D gene is unclear. The receptor comes from a person aged 18-60 years who received the Ad26.COV2.S COVID-19 vaccine or a placebo. The CDR3 amino acid sequence is: CAWTPATGEKLFF. Read as DNA, the sequence is TGTGCCTGGACGCCGGCAACCGGCGAAAAACTGTTTTTT.